This T cell receptor beta chain was sequenced in a study of control samples from healthy donors and cancer patients. The repertoire was sequenced with immunoSEQ multiplex PCR; TCRdb's copy has only in-frame clones and lacks some. Among some 150,000 clones listed, 94% were seen once. This CDR3 spans 13 amino acids. CDR1 MNHNY and CDR2 SVGAGI come from the germline V gene (reference sequence). V shed 7 bases and J shed 0 bases, with 9 bases lying between them. This clone is deemed medium-sized. The sequence was collected from a man between 35 and 55 years old in good health. The material sequenced was blood. The V call is TRBV6-6, the J call TRBJ1-1; no clear D gene. The DNA of the CDR3 is TGTGCCAGCACTTTAACCATGAACACTGAAGCTTTCTTT. This sequence encodes CASTLTMNTEAFF.